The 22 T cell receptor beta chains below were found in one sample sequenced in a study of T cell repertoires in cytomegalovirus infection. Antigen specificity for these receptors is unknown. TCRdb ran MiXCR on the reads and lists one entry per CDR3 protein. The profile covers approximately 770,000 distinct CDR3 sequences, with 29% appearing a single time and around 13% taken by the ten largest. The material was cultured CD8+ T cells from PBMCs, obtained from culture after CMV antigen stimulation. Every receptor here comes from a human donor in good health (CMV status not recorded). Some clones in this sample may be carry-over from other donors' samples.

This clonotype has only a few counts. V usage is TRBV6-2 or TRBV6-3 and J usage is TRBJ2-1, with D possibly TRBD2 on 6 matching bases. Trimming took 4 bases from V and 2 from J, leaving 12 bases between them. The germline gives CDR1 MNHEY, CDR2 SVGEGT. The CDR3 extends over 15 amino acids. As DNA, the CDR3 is TGTGCCAGCAGTTCGCGGGGAGCGACCTACAATGAGCAGTTCTTC. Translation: CASSSRGATYNEQFF.

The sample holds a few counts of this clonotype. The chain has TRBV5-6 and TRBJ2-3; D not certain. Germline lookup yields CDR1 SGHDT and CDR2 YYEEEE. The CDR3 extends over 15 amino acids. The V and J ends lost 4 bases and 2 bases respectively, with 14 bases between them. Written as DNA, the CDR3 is TGTGCCAGCAGCATACAGAGTTCAATCACAGATACGCAGTATTTT. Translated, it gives CASSIQSSITDTQYF. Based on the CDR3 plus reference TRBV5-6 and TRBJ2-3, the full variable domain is DAGVTQSPTHLIKTRGQQVTLRCSPKSGHDTVSWYQQALGQGPQFIFQYYEEEERQRGNFPDRFSGHQFPNYSSELNVNALLLGDSALYLCASSIQSSITDTQYFGPGTRLTVL.

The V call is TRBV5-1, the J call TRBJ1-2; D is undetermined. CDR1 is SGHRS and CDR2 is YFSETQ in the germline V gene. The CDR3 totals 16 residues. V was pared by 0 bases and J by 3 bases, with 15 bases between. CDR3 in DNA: TGCGCCAGCAGCTTGGAAGCAGGAAGTTACGACTATGGCTACACCTTC. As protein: CASSLEAGSYDYGYTF.

The CDR3 region is CASSLGDDYGYTF. Here the CDR3 DNA reads TGTGCCAGCAGCTTAGGTGATGACTATGGCTACACCTTC. The chain has TRBV5-4 and TRBJ1-2, with D unresolved. Germline V gene sequence: CDR1 SGHNT, CDR2 YYREEE (reference sequence). Trimming took off 2 bases at V and 3 bases at J, with 8 bases between the two ends. This CDR3 spans 13 amino acids.

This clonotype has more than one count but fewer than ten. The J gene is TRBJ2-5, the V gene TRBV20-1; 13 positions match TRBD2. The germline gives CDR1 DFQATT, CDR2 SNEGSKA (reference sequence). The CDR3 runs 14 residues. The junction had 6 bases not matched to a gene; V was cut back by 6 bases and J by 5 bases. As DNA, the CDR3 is TGCAGTGCATGGACTAGCGGGGGCGGTGAGACCCAGTACTTC. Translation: CSAWTSGGGETQYF.

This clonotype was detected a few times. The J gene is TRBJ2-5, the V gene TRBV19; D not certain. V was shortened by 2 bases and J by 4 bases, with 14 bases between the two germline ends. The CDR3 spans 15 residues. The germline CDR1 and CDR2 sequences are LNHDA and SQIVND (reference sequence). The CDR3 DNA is TGTGCCAGTAGTATAACGGCAGGAAGAATAGAGACCCAGTACTTC. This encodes CASSITAGRIETQYF.

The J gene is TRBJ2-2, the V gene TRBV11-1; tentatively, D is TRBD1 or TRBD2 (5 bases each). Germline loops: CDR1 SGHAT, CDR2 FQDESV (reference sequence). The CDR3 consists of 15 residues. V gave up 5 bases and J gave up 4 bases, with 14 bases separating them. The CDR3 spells CASSPVWDGTGELFF. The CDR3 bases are TGTGCCAGCAGCCCCGTATGGGACGGCACCGGGGAGCTGTTTTTT. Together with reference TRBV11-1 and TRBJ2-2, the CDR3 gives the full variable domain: EAEVAQSPRYKITEKSQAVAFWCDPISGHATLYWYRQILGQGPELLVQFQDESVVDDSQLPKDRFSAERLKGVDSTLKIQPAELGDSAMYLCASSPVWDGTGELFFGEGSRLTVL.

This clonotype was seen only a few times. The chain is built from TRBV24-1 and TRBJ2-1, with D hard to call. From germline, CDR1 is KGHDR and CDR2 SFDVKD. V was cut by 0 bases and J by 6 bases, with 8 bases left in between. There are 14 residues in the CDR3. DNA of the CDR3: TGTGCCACCAGTGATTTGTTGGAACCCAATGAGCAGTTCTTC. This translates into CATSDLLEPNEQFF.

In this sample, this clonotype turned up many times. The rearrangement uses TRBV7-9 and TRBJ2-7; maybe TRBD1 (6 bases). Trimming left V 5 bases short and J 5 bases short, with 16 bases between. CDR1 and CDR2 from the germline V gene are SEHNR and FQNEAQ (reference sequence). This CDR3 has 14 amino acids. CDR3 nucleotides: TGTGCCAGCAGCCCCACAACACAGGGCCACGAGCAGTACGTC. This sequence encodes CASSPTTQGHEQYV.

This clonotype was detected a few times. In nucleotides, the CDR3 is TGTGCCAGCAGTGATGAAGGGGGAACAACTAATGAAAAACTGTTTTTT. Amino acids: CASSDEGGTTNEKLFF. The J gene is TRBJ1-4, the V gene TRBV6-1; possible D gene TRBD1, 6 bases. This CDR3 contains 16 residues. The V gene's germline CDR1 is MNHNS and CDR2 SASEGT. The V gene lost 3 bases and the J gene lost 0 bases, with 11 bases spanning the gap.

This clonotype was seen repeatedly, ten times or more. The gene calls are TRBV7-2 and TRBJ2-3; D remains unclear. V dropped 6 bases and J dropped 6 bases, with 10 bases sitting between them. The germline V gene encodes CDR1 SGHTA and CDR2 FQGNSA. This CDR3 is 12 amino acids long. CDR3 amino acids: CASSFPPDTQYF. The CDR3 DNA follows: TGTGCCAGCAGTTTTCCCCCGGATACGCAGTATTTT.

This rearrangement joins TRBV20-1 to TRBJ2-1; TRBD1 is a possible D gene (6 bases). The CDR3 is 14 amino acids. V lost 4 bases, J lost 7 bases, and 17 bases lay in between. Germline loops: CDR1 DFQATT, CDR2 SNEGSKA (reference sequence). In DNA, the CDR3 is TGCAGTGCTACCCCCACAGGGCGCATTAATGAGCAGTTCTTC. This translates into CSATPTGRINEQFF.

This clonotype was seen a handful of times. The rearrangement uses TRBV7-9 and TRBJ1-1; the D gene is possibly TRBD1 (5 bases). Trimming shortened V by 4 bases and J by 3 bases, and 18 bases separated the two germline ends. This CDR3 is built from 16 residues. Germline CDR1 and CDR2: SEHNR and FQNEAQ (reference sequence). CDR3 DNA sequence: TGTGCCAGCAGCTCGCCCCTCCAGGGATCCCACACTGAAGCTTTCTTT. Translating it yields CASSSPLQGSHTEAFF.

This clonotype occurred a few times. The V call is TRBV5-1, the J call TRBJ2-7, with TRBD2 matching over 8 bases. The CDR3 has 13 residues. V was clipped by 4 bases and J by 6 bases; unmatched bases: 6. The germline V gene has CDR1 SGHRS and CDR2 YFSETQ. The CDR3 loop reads CASSPGLDAEQYF. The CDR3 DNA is TGCGCCAGCAGCCCGGGACTAGATGCCGAGCAGTACTTC.

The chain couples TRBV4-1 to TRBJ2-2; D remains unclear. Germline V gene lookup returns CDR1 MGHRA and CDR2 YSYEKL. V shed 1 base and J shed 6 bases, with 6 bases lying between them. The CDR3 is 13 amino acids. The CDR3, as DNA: TGCGCCAGCAGCCAAGTAATCTCCGGGGAGCTGTTTTTT. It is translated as CASSQVISGELFF.

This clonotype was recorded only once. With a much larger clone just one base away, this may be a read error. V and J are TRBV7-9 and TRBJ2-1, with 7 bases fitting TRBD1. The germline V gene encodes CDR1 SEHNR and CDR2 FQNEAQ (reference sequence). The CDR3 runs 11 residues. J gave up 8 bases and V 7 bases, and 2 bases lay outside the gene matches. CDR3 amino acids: CASNTGDEQFF. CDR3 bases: TGTGCCAGCAATACAGGGGATGAGCAGTTCTTC.

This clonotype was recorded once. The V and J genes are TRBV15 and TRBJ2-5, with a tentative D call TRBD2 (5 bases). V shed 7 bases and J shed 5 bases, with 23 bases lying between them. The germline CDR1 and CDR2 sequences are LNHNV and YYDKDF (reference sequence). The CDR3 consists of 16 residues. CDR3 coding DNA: TGTGCCACCAACCGCCCGGACTCATCCTCGGGGGAGACCCAGTACTTC. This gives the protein CATNRPDSSSGETQYF.

CDR3 sequence (DNA): TGTGCCAGTAGTATAGTAGGGGGCGCGAGCGGCTACACCTTC. Its protein is CASSIVGGASGYTF. V and J are TRBV19 and TRBJ1-2; 7 bases match TRBD1. V lost 1 base to trimming and J lost 8 bases; unmatched junction nucleotides: 7. This CDR3 is built from 14 residues. Germline CDR1 is LNHDA and CDR2 is SQIVND (reference sequence).

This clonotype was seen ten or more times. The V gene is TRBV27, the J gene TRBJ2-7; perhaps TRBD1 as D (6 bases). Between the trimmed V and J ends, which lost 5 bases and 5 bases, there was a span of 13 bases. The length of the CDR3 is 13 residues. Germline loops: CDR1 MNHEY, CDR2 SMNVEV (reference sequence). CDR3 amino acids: CASSVTGHHEQYF. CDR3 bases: TGTGCCAGCAGTGTTACAGGGCACCACGAGCAGTACTTC.

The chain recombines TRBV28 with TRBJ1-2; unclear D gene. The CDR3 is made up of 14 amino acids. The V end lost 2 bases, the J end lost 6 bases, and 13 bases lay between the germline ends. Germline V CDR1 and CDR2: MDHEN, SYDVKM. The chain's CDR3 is CASSLISYVNGYTF. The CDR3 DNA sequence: TGTGCCAGCAGTTTAATCTCCTATGTTAATGGCTACACCTTC.

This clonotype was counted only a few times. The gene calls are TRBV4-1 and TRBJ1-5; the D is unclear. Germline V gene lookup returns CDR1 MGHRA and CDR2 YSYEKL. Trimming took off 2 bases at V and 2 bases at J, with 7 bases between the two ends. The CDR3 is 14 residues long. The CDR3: CASSQTWGNQPQHF. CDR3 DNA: TGCGCCAGCAGCCAAACCTGGGGCAATCAGCCCCAGCATTTT.

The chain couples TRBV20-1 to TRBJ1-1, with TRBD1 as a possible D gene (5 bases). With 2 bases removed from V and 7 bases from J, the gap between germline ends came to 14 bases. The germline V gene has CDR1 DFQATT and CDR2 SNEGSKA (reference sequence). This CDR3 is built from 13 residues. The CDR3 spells CSARPGGMFEAFF. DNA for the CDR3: TGCAGTGCTAGACCCGGGGGTATGTTTGAAGCTTTCTTT.